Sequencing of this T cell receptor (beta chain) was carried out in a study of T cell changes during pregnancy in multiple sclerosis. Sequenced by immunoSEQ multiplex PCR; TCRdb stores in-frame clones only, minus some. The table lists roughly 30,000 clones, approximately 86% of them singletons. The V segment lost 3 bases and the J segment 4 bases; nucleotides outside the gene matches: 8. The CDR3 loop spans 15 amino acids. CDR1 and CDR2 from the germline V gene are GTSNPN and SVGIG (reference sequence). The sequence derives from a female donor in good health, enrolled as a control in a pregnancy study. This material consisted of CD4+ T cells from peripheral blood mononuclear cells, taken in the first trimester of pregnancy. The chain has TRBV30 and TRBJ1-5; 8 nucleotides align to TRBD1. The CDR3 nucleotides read TGTGCCTGGAGGTTTCCGGACAGGGAAAATCAGCCCCAGCATTTT. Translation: CAWRFPDRENQPQHF.